What follows are 13 T cell receptor beta chains derived from one specimen sequenced in a study of T cells in Graves' hyperthyroidism and ophthalmopathy. Researchers took RNA transcripts and amplified the TCR beta CDR3 regions from them. HTBI primers were the set used in a first-round RT-PCR of the TCR CDR3. MiXCR, run by TCRdb on the multiplex PCR reads, gives a single entry per CDR3 protein. This sample has 300,000 to 450,000 distinct CDR3 sequences, with more than 12% found just once. The sequencing sample was made of blood. These receptors came from a woman in her 30s with Graves' ophthalmopathy.

Remarks on this clonotype: The junction departs from the called germline gene at one end, perhaps through a read error. CDR3 residues: CVSPSGGQRKTEAFF. For the CDR3, the DNA is TGTGTCAGCCCGAGCGGGGGACAAAGGAAGACTGAAGCTTTCTTT. The chain is built from TRBV6-1 and TRBJ1-1; perhaps TRBD1 as D (6 bases). Germline CDR1 is MNHNS and CDR2 is SASEGT. The CDR3 totals 15 residues.

This clonotype was counted ten times or more. This sequence joins TRBV29-1 and TRBJ1-2, with 10 nucleotides matching TRBD1. Germline V gene data show CDR1 as SQVTM and CDR2 as ANQGSEA. V was clipped by 8 bases and J by 6 bases; unmatched bases: 9. The CDR3 extends over 13 amino acids. The CDR3 nucleotides read TGCAGCTCTTGGACAGGGGGTATTGATGGCTACACCTTC. Translating it yields CSSWTGGIDGYTF.

This clonotype was detected a few times. The gene calls are TRBV9 and TRBJ2-7; D is perhaps TRBD2 (6 bases). The V end lost 0 bases, the J end lost 1 base, and 11 bases lay between the germline ends. The CDR3 sequence is 15 residues long. Germline CDR1 and CDR2: SGDLS and YYNGEE. The CDR3 coding sequence is TGTGCCAGCAGCGTAGCGGGTAGCGGTTCCTACGAGCAGTACTTC. This codes for CASSVAGSGSYEQYF.

This clonotype was detected once. A much larger clone is a single base away; this may be a read error. The CDR3 DNA is TGCGGTGCTTACCGGGACAAGAACACTGAAGCTTTCTTT. Translated, it gives CGAYRDKNTEAFF. This rearrangement joins TRBV20-1 to TRBJ1-1; TRBD1 is a possible D gene (6 bases). Germline V gene data show CDR1 as DFQATT and CDR2 as SNEGSKA (reference sequence). This CDR3 contains 13 residues.

The J gene is TRBJ2-4, the V gene TRBV20-1; D possibly corresponds to TRBD2 (6 bases). V lost 0 bases, J lost 0 bases, and 15 bases lay in between. Germline V gives CDR1 DFQATT, CDR2 SNEGSKA (reference sequence). The CDR3 covers 17 residues. The chain's CDR3 is CSARDGSGGLAKNIQYF. CDR3 coding DNA: TGCAGTGCTAGAGATGGTTCCGGGGGACTAGCCAAAAACATTCAGTACTTC.

V gene TRBV15 combines with J gene TRBJ1-3; 7 bases align to TRBD1. In germline, CDR1 is LNHNV, CDR2 YYDKDF (reference sequence). The trim removed 2 bases at V and 1 base at J, leaving 2 bases unmatched. The CDR3 is 15 amino acids. Written as DNA, the CDR3 is TGTGCCACCAGCAGAACAGGGGATTCTGGAAACACCATATATTTT. Translated: CATSRTGDSGNTIYF. The full variable domain, rest sourced from reference TRBV15 and TRBJ1-3, is DAMVIQNPRYQVTQFGKPVTLSCSQTLNHNVMYWYQQKSSQAPKLLFHYYDKDFNNEADTPDNFQSRRPNTSFCFLDIRSPGLGDTAMYLCATSRTGDSGNTIYFGEGSWLTVV.

This clonotype has just a few counts. The chain employs TRBV9 and TRBJ1-4; perhaps TRBD1 as D (5 bases). The CDR3 consists of 14 residues. V gave up 5 bases and J gave up 4 bases, with 12 bases separating them. Germline V CDR1 and CDR2: SGDLS, YYNGEE. The CDR3 sequence is CASSSGRNNEKLFF. CDR3 nucleotides: TGTGCCAGCAGTTCGGGACGGAATAATGAAAAACTGTTTTTT.

This clonotype was detected many times. The chain couples TRBV6-2 or TRBV6-3 to TRBJ1-1, with 8 nucleotides matching TRBD1. The CDR3 runs 13 residues. After removal of 5 bases from V and 5 bases from J, the junction contained 4 bases not matched to a gene. Germline V lookup: CDR1 MNHEY, CDR2 SVGEGT. The CDR3 coding sequence is TGTGCCAGCAGTGTACAGGGGGGAACTGAAGCTTTCTTT. Protein: CASSVQGGTEAFF.

Many counts were recorded for this clonotype. The chain is built from TRBV28 and TRBJ1-2; TRBD1 agrees at 7 bases. This CDR3 has 13 residues. CDR1 and CDR2 (germline): MDHEN, SYDVKM. The trim removed 6 bases at V and 4 bases at J, leaving 5 bases unmatched. Written as DNA, the CDR3 is TGTGCCAGCAGCCTCGACAGGGTCTATGGCTACACCTTC. Protein product: CASSLDRVYGYTF.

This clonotype was recorded at least ten times. This chain uses TRBV11-2 with TRBJ2-7, with TRBD1 matching 8 bases. Germline CDR1 is SGHAT and CDR2 is FQNNGV. This CDR3 is built from 15 residues. The trim removed 0 bases at V and 3 bases at J, leaving 4 bases unmatched. The CDR3 DNA reads as TGTGCCAGCAGCTTAGATCTAGGGACAGGCTACGAGCAGTACTTC. Amino acids: CASSLDLGTGYEQYF.

This clonotype has ten or more counts. The chain links TRBV30 to TRBJ2-3; D is perhaps TRBD1 (6 bases). Germline CDR1 is GTSNPN and CDR2 is SVGIG (reference sequence). The CDR3 has 17 amino acids. Trimming took off 2 bases at V and 2 bases at J, with 20 bases between the two ends. The CDR3 bases are TGTGCCTGGAGTCCCGCCCTCGACAGGCAGCTCACAGATACGCAGTATTTT. It translates to CAWSPALDRQLTDTQYF.

At least ten counts were recorded for this clonotype. The chain joins TRBV3-1 to TRBJ1-1; the D is unclear. V lost 0 bases, J lost 6 bases, and 17 bases lay in between. Germline loops: CDR1 LGHDT, CDR2 YNNKEL (reference sequence). The CDR3 sequence is 16 residues long. Written as DNA, the CDR3 is TGTGCCAGCAGCCAAGATTCAGCAATATTCGGGGCTGAAGCTTTCTTT. Translated: CASSQDSAIFGAEAFF.

This clonotype showed up many times. The chain couples TRBV6-1 to TRBJ2-3; TRBD2 agrees at 16 bases. The germline V gene encodes CDR1 MNHNS and CDR2 SASEGT. After removal of 5 bases from V and 0 bases from J, the junction contained 14 bases not matched to a gene. The CDR3 is 21 amino acids. CDR3 residues: CASSRSGTSGGGSSSTDTQYF. The DNA for the CDR3 is TGTGCCAGCAGTCGCTCCGGGACTAGCGGGGGGGGATCTTCTAGCACAGATACGCAGTATTTT.